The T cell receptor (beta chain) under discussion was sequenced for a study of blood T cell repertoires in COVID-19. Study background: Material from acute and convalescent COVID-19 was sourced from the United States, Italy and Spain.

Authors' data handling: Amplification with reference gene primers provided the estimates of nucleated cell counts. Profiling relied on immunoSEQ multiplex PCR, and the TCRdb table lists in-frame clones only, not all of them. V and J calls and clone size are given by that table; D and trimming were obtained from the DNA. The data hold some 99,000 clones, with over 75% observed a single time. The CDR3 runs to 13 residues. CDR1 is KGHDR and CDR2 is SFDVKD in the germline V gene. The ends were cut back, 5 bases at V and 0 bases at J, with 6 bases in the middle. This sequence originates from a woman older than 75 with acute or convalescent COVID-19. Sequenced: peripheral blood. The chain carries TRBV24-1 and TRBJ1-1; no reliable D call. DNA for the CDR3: TGTGCCACCAGTGCAGGATTGAACACTGAAGCTTTCTTT. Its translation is CATSAGLNTEAFF.